This TCR beta chain was captured in a study of regulatory T cells in long-lasting Graves disease. HTBI primers from iRepertoire and Arm-PCR of CDR3 regions yielded the TCR beta libraries. TCRdb re-called the multiplex PCR reads through MiXCR, storing one row per CDR3 protein. The repertoire holds about 450,000 distinct CDR3 sequences, with around 13% as singletons. Noted time point: newly diagnosed GD, antithyroid drugs for less than 3 months. Extracted RNA from PBMCs served as the source of the TCR library. Trimming removed 6 bases from V and 4 bases from J; junction bases left unmatched: 11. The CDR3 consists of 16 residues. Germline-derived CDR1 and CDR2 are MDHEN and SYDVKM. The same specimen was also included in a second study, on T cells in Graves' hyperthyroidism and ophthalmopathy.

The TCR sequence derives from a woman aged 50 to 60 with Graves disease. Here the sequenced sample was peripheral blood mononuclear cells (PBMCs), taken at new diagnosis, from a patient treated with antithyroid drugs. The V and J genes are TRBV28 and TRBJ2-1; 8 bases match TRBD1. CDR3 coding DNA: TGTGCCAGCAGCCGCGCGGACAGGGTCATATACAATGAGCAGTTCTTC. This gives the protein CASSRADRVIYNEQFF.